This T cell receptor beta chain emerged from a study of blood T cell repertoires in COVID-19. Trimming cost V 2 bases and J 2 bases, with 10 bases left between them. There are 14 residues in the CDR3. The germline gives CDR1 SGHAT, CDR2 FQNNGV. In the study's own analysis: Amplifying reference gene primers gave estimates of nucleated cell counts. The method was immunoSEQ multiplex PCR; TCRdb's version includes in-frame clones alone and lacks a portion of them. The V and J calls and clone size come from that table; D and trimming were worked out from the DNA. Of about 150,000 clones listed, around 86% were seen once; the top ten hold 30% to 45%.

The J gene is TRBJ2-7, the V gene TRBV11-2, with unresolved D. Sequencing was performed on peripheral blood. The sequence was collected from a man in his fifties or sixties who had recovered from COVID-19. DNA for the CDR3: TGTGCCAGCAGCTTATTTTCTGGCCCCTACGAGCAGTACTTC. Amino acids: CASSLFSGPYEQYF.